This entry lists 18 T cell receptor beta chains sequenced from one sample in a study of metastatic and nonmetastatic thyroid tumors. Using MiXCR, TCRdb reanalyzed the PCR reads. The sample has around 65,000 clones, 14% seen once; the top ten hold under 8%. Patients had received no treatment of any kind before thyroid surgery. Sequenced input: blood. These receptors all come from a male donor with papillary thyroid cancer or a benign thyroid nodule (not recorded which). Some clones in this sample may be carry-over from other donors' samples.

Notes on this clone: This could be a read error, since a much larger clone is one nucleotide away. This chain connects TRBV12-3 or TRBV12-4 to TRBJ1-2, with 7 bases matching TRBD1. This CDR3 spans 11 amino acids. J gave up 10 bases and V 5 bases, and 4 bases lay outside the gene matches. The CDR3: CASSTGDDYTF. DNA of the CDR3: TGTGCCAGCAGTACAGGGGATGACTACACCTTC.

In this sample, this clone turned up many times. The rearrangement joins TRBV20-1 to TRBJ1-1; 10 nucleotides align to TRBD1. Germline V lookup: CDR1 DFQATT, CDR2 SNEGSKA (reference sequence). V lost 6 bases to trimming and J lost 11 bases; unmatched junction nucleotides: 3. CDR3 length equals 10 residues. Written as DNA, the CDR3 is TGCAGTGCGAGACAGGGGGCGGCTTTCTTT. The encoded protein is CSARQGAAFF.

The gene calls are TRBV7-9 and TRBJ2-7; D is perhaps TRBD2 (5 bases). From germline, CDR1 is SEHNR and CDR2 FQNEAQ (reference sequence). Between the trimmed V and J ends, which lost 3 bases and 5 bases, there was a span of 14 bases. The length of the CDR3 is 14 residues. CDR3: CASSFQGPADEQYF. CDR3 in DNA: TGTGCCAGCAGCTTCCAAGGCCCAGCGGACGAGCAGTACTTC.

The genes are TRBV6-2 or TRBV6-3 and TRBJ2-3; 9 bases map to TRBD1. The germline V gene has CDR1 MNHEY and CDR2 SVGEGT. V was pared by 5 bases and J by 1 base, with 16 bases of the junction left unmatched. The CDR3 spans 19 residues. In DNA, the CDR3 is TGTGCCAGCAGTCACCGACAGGGGGTAGGCCGCGGGGGCACAGATACGCAGTATTTT. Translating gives CASSHRQGVGRGGTDTQYF.

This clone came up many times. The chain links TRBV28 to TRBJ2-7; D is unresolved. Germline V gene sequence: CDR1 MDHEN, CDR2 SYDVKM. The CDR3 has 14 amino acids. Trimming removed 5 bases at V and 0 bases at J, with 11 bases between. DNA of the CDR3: TGTGCCAGCAGTCCCGACTGGACCTCCTACGAGCAGTACTTC. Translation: CASSPDWTSYEQYF.

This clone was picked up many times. CDR3 sequence: CSAFNWGPGQGAEQYF. For the CDR3, the DNA is TGCAGTGCTTTTAACTGGGGTCCGGGACAGGGTGCCGAGCAGTACTTC. The rearrangement uses TRBV20-1 and TRBJ2-7; 9 bases align to TRBD1. The CDR3 extends over 16 amino acids. V shed 5 bases and J 6 bases; nucleotides not matched to a gene: 17. Germline lookup yields CDR1 DFQATT and CDR2 SNEGSKA (reference sequence).

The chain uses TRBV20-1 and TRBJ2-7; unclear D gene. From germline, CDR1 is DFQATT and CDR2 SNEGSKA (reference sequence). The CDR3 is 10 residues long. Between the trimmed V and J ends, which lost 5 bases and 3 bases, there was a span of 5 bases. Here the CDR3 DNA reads TGCAGTGCTCAGTACTACGAGCAGTACTTC. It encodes CSAQYYEQYF.

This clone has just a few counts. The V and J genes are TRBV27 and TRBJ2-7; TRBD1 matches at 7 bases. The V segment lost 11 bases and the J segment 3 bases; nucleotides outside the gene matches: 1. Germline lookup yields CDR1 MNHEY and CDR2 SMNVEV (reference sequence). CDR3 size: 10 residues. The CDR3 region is CASGGYEQYF. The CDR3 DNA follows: TGTGCCTCAGGGGGCTACGAGCAGTACTTC.

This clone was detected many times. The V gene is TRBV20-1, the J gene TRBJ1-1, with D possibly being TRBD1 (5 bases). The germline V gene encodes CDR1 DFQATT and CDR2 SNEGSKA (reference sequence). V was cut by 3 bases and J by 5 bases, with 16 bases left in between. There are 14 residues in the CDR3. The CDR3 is CSARNPRVQTEAFF. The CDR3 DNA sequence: TGCAGTGCTAGGAATCCCAGGGTTCAAACTGAAGCTTTCTTT.

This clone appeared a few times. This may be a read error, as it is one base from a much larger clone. The CDR3 coding sequence is TGCAGCGTTGTACAAGATACGCAGTATTTT. The encoded protein is CSVVQDTQYF. V usage is TRBV29-1 and J usage is TRBJ2-3; D call uncertain. In germline, CDR1 is SQVTM, CDR2 ANQGSEA. Deletions cut 4 bases from V and 5 bases from J, with 4 bases between. The CDR3 contains 10 residues.

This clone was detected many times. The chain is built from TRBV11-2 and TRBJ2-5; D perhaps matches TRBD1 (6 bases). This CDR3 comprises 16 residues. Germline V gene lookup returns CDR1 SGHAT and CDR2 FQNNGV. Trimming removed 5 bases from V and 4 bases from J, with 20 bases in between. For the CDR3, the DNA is TGTGCCAGCAGCCCGGCCCGTATACAGGGTGTAGAGACCCAGTACTTC. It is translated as CASSPARIQGVETQYF.

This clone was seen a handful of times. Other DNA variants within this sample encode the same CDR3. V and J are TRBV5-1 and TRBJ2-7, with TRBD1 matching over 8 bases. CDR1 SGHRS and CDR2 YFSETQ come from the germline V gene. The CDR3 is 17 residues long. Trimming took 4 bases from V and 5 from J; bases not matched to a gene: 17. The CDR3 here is CASSVGQGGGLTHEQYF. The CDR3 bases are TGCGCCAGCAGCGTTGGACAGGGTGGGGGCCTAACCCACGAGCAGTACTTC.

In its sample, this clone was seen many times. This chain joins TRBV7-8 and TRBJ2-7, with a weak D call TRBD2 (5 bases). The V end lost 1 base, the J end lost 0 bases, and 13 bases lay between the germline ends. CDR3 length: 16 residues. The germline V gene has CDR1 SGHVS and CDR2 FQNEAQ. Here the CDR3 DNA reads TGTGCCAGCAGCTTAGGTCGGGGAAGGAGCTCCTACGAGCAGTACGTC. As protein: CASSLGRGRSSYEQYV.

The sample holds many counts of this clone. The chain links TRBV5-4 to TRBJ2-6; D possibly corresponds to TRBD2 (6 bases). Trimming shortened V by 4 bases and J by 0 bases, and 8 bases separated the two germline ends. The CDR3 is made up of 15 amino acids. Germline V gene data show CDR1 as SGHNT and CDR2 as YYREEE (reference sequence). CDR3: CASSPGLSGANVLTF. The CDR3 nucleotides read TGTGCCAGCAGCCCGGGACTCTCTGGGGCCAACGTCCTGACTTTC.

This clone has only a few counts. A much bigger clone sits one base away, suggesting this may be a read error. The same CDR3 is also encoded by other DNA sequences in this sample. CDR3 DNA sequence: TGTGCCTGGAGTTTCACTAGCGGTAGTACAGATACGCAGTATTTT. Translated: CAWSFTSGSTDTQYF. The J gene is TRBJ2-3, the V gene TRBV30; 8 nucleotides align to TRBD2. Germline trimming cut 2 bases from V and 3 bases from J; bases unmatched to any gene: 7. Germline V gene data show CDR1 as GTSNPN and CDR2 as SVGIG (reference sequence). The CDR3 consists of 15 residues.

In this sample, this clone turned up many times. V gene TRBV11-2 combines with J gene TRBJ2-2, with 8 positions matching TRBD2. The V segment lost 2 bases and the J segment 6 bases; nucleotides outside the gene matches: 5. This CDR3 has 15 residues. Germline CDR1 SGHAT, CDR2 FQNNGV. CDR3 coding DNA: TGTGCCAGCAGCTTAAGCGGGAGTGGTGCCGGGGAGCTGTTTTTT. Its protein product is CASSLSGSGAGELFF.

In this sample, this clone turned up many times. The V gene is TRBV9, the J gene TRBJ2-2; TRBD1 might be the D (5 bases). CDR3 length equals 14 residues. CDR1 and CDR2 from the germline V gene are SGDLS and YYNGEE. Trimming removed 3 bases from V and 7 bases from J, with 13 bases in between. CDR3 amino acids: CASSEGNLGGELFF. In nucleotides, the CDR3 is TGTGCCAGCAGCGAGGGGAACCTAGGCGGGGAGCTGTTTTTT.

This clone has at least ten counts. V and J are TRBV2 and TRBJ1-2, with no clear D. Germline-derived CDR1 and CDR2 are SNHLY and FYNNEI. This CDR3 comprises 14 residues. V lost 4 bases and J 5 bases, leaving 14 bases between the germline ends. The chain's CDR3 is CASSGRFENYGYTF. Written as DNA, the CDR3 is TGTGCCAGCAGTGGGCGGTTCGAGAATTATGGCTACACCTTC. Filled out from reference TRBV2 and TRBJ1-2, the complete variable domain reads EPEVTQTPSHQVTQMGQEVILRCVPISNHLYFYWYRQILGQKVEFLVSFYNNEISEKSEIFDDQFSVERPDGSNFTLKIRSTKLEDSAMYFCASSGRFENYGYTFGSGTRLTVV.